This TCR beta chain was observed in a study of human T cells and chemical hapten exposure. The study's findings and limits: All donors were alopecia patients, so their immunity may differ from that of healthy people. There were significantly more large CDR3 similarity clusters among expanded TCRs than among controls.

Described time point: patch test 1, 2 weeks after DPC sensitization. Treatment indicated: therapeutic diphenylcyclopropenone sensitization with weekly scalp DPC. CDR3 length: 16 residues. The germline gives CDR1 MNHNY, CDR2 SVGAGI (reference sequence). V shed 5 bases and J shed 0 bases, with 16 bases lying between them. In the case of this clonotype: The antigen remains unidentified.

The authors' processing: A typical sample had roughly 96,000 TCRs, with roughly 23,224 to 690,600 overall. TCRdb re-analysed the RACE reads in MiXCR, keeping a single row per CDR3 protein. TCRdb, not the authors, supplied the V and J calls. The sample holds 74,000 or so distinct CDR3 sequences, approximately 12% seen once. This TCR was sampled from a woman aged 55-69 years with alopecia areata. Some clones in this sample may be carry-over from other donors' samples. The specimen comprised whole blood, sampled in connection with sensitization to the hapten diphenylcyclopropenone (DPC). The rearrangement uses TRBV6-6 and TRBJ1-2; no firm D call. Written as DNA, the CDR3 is TGTGCCAGCAGTGGCCTGGACGGCTTAGCTAACTATGGCTACACCTTC. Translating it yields CASSGLDGLANYGYTF.